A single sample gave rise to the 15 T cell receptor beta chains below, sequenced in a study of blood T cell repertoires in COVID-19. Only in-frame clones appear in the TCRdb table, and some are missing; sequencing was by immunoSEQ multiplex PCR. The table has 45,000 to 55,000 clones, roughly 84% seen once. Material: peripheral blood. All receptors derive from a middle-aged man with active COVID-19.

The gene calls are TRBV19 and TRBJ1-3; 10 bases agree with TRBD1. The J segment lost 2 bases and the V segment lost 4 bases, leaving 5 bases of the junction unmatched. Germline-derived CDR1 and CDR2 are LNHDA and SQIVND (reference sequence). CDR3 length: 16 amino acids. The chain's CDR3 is CASSTRQGAPGNTIYF. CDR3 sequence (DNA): TGTGCCAGTAGTACGAGACAGGGGGCGCCTGGAAACACCATATATTTT.

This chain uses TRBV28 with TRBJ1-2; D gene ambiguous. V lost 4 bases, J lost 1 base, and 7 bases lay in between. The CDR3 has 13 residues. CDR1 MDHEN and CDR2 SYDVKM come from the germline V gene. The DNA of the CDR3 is TGTGCCAGCAGTTCGCCGGGTAACTATGGCTACACCTTC. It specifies CASSSPGNYGYTF.

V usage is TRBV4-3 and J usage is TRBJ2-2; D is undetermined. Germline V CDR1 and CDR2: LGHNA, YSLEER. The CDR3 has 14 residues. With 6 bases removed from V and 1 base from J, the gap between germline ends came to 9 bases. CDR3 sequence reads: CASRVRLNTGELFF. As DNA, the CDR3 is TGCGCCAGCAGAGTTAGACTGAACACCGGGGAGCTGTTTTTT.

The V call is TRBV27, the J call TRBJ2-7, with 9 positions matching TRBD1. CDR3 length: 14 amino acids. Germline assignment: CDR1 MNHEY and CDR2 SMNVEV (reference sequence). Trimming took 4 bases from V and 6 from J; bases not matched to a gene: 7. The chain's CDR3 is CASSYTGQGLEQYF. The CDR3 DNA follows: TGTGCCAGCAGTTACACGGGACAGGGTCTCGAGCAGTACTTC.

DNA of the CDR3: TGTGCCAGCAGTTTTCTTCCAGGGGATCCTAATGAAAAACTGTTTTTT. Its protein product is CASSFLPGDPNEKLFF. The genes are TRBV28 and TRBJ1-4, with D maybe TRBD1 (6 bases). Germline CDR1 reads MDHEN; CDR2 reads SYDVKM. The CDR3 is 16 amino acids. Trimming removed 3 bases from V and 3 bases from J, with 14 bases in between.

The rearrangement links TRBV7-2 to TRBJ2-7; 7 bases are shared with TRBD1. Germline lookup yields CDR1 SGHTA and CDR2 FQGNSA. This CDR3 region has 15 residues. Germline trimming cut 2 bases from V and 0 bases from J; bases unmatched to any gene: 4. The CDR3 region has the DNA TGTGCCAGCAGCTTAAGGGGGCCGACCTCCTACGAGCAGTACTTC. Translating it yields CASSLRGPTSYEQYF.

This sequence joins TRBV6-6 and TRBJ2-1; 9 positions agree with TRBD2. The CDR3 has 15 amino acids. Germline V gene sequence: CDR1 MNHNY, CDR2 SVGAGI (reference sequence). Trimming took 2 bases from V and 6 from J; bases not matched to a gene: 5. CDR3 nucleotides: TGTGCCAGCAGTTACGGTCGCGGGGGGGCCAATGAGCAGTTCTTC. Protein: CASSYGRGGANEQFF.

DNA of the CDR3: TGTGCCAGTACCTGGACTAGCGGGGGGGATAGTGAGCAGTTCTTC. Amino acid sequence: CASTWTSGGDSEQFF. This chain links TRBV19 with TRBJ2-1; TRBD2 agrees at 15 bases. The CDR3 has 15 amino acids. Germline loops: CDR1 LNHDA, CDR2 SQIVND (reference sequence). The V gene end was trimmed by 7 bases and the J gene end by 9 bases; junction bases not matched to a gene: 7.

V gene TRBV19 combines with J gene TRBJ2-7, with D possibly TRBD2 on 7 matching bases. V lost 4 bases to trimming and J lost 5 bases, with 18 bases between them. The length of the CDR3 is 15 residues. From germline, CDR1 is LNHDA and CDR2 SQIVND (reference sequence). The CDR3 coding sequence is TGTGCCAGTAGTAAAGAAGGGGGGGAGACTAACGAGCAGTACTTC. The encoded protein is CASSKEGGETNEQYF.

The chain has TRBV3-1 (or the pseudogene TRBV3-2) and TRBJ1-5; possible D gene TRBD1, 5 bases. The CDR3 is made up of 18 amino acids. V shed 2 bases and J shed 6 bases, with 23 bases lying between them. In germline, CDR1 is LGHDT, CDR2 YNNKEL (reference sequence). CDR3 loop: CASSQSRLSGLRVQPQHF. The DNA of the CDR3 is TGTGCCAGCAGCCAAAGCCGACTCTCGGGACTGAGGGTTCAGCCCCAGCATTTT.

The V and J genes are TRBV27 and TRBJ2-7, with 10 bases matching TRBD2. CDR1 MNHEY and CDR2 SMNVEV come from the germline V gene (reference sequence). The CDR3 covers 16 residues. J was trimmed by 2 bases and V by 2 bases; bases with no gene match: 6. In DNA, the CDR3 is TGTGCCAGCAGTTTACTATCTAGCGGGAGTGCCTACGAGCAGTACTTC. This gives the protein CASSLLSSGSAYEQYF.

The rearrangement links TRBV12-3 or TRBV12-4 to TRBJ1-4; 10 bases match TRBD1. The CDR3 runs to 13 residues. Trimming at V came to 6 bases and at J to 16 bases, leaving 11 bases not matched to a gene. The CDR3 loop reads CASRGTGVNVPFF. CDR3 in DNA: TGTGCCAGCAGAGGGACAGGGGTGAATGTTCCGTTTTTT.

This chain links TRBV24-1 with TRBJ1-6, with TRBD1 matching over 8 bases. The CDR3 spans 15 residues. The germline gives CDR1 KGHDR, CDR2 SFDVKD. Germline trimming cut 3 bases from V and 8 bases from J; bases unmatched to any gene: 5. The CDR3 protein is CATSDTGQADSPLHF. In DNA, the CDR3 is TGTGCCACCAGTGATACGGGACAGGCTGATTCACCCCTCCACTTT.

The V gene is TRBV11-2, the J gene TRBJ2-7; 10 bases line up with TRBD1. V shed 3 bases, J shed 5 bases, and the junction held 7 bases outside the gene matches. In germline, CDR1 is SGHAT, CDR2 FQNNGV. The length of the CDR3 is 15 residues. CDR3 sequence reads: CASSLRDRGPHEQYF. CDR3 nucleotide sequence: TGTGCCAGCAGCTTGAGGGACAGGGGTCCTCACGAGCAGTACTTC.

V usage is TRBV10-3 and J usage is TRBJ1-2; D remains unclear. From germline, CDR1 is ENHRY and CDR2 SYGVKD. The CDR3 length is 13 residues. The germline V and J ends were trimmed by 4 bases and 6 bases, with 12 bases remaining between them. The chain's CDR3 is CAISAPRYDGYTF. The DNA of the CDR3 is TGTGCCATCAGTGCACCACGGTACGATGGCTACACCTTC.